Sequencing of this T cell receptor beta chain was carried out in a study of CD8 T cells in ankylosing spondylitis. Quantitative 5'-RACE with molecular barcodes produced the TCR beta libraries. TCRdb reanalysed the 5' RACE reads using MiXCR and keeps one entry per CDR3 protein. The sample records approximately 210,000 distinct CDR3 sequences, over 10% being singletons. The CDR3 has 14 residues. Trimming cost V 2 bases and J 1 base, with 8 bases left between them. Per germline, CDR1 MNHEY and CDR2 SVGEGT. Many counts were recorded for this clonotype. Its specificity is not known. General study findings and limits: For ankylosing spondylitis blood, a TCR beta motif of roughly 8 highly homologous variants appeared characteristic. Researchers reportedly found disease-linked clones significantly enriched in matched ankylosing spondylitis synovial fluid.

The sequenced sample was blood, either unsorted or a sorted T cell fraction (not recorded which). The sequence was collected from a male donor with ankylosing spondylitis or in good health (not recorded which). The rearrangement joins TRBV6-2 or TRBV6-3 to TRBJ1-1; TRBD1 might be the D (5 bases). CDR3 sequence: CASSYEGQNTEAFF. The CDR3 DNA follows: TGTGCCAGCAGTTACGAAGGACAGAACACTGAAGCTTTCTTT.